Sequencing of this T cell receptor beta chain was carried out in a study of blood T cell repertoires in COVID-19. Whole-study context: Donors in the United States, Italy and Spain gave samples during acute or convalescent COVID-19. PBMCs, B-cell-depleted T cells, or T cells were the source of the cDNA or gDNA that made up the material.

CDR3 length: 14 residues. V was shortened by 3 bases and J by 0 bases, with 9 bases between the two germline ends. Germline V lookup: CDR1 KGHSH, CDR2 LQKENI. In the study's own analysis: It was from reference gene primer amplification that nucleated cell counts were estimated. The protocol was immunoSEQ multiplex PCR, while the TCRdb copy is restricted to in-frame clones and leaves out a portion. V, J and clone size were drawn from that table, and D and trimming were deduced from the DNA. The sample records tens of thousands of clones, around 84% being singletons. The V gene is TRBV18, the J gene TRBJ2-7; D is possibly TRBD2 (6 bases). The sequencing input was peripheral blood. The clonotype was recovered from a man aged 60 to 69 with acute or convalescent COVID-19. The CDR3 protein is CASSPPGVSYEQYF. The CDR3 DNA reads as TGTGCCAGCTCACCTCCGGGGGTCTCCTACGAGCAGTACTTC.